This T cell receptor (beta chain) was observed in a study of T cells in Graves' hyperthyroidism and ophthalmopathy. Study-wide results and limits: Among thyroid clonotypes expanded above 0.001, most also appeared in blood.

The CDR3 is 14 residues long. CDR1 and CDR2 (germline): SGHTA, FQGNSA. The V gene lost 5 bases and the J gene lost 5 bases, with 15 bases spanning the gap. A patient was excluded if there was uncontrolled infection, other autoimmune disease, pregnancy or lactation. Isolation of PBMCs was performed on about 10 ml fresh peripheral blood. Concerning this clonotype itself: What it binds is unknown.

TCR beta CDR3 sequences were amplified from RNA transcripts. HTBI primers drove first-round RT-PCR of the TCR CDR3. Using its own MiXCR run on the multiplex PCR reads, TCRdb lists one record per CDR3 protein. Among about 760,000 distinct CDR3 sequences listed, about a third were seen once. The origin of this receptor is a woman aged 40-49 years with Graves' hyperthyroidism. What was sequenced was blood. J is TRBJ2-5 and V is TRBV7-2, with a weak D call TRBD1 (6 bases). The CDR3 DNA follows: TGTGCCAGCAGCCCCAGGGGTATGGAGGAGACCCAGTACTTC. As protein: CASSPRGMEETQYF.